What follows are 13 T cell receptor beta chains derived from one specimen sequenced in a study of T cells expressing NK-cell markers (dated by TCRdb to 2019 to 2021). To prepare the library, 5' RACE was applied. TCRdb shows the sequencer as Illumina HiSeq 2000. TCRdb reprocessed the reads and assigns one entry to each CDR3 protein sequence, leaving out DNA. The sample's own table lists almost 450,000 distinct CDR3 sequences. The top ten hold 6% to 9.5% of the sample. The specimen was blood T cells: a sorted CD56 or NKG2C T cell subset, CD4+ or CD8+ T cells, or bulk PBMC T cells (not recorded which). The receptors come from a woman aged 18 to 75 in good health.

The chain employs TRBV5-1 and TRBJ2-1; TCRdb designates TRBD2, a call that cannot be tested without DNA. Germline loops: CDR1 SGHRS, CDR2 YFSETQ. This CDR3 is built from 17 residues. The CDR3 is CASSLPRSQSSYNEQFF.

This rearrangement joins TRBV12-3 or TRBV12-4 to TRBJ2-1; with no DNA, the TCRdb D assignment of TRBD2 cannot be verified. The CDR3 is 15 amino acids. The CDR3 reads CASSLRTSWGNEQFF.

The chain uses TRBV20-1 and TRBJ1-3; TCRdb names TRBD1, which stays unverified in the absence of DNA. CDR3 size: 15 residues. Germline CDR1 DFQATT, CDR2 SNEGSKA (reference sequence). CDR3 loop: CSARGRGGAGNTIYF.

The chain has TRBV3-1 and TRBJ1-2. Germline assignment: CDR1 LGHDT and CDR2 YNNKEL (reference sequence). The CDR3 extends over 13 amino acids. The CDR3 loop is CASSQVRALGYTF.

The gene calls are TRBV28 and TRBJ2-3; TCRdb outputs TRBD2, but without DNA this stays unchecked. Germline values: CDR1 MDHEN, CDR2 SYDVKM. This CDR3 is 16 amino acids long. This CDR3 reads CASSPSLLAGTDTQYF. Variable domain in full (rest from reference TRBV28 and TRBJ2-3): DVKVTQSSRYLVKRTGEKVFLECVQDMDHENMFWYRQDPGLGLRLIYFSYDVKMKEKGDIPEGYSVSREKKERFSLILESASTNQTSMYLCASSPSLLAGTDTQYFGPGTRLTVL.

The V call is TRBV5-1, the J call TRBJ2-5; without DNA, the TCRdb call of TRBD1 cannot be checked. The CDR3 covers 14 residues. Germline V gene data show CDR1 as SGHRS and CDR2 as YFSETQ. Here the CDR3 reads CASSHRQGAETQYF.

This sequence joins TRBV7-3 and TRBJ2-5; TCRdb reports TRBD1, a call that lacks DNA to check it against. Germline V gene sequence: CDR1 SGHTA, CDR2 FQGTGA. CDR3 length: 16 residues. CDR3 sequence: CASSLGTGQGKETQYF.

V usage is TRBV20-1 and J usage is TRBJ1-4. Per germline, CDR1 DFQATT and CDR2 SNEGSKA (reference sequence). This CDR3 has 11 residues. The CDR3: CSARINEKLFF.

V usage is TRBV9 and J usage is TRBJ1-2. The V gene's germline CDR1 is SGDLS and CDR2 YYNGEE. The CDR3 runs 11 residues. The CDR3 sequence: CASSELDRYTF.

The V call is TRBV6-2 or TRBV6-3, the J call TRBJ2-5. The CDR3 covers 15 residues. Germline V gene lookup returns CDR1 MNHEY and CDR2 SVGEGT. The CDR3 spells CASSYESKGQETQYF.

The gene calls are TRBV7-6 and TRBJ2-7; without DNA, the TCRdb call of TRBD1 cannot be checked. The CDR3 consists of 14 residues. Germline lookup yields CDR1 SGHVS and CDR2 FNYEAQ. The CDR3 loop is CASSLGTGSYEQYF.

The chain uses TRBV12-5 and TRBJ2-1; TCRdb lists TRBD1, though no DNA is available to test this call. This CDR3 is 15 amino acids long. From germline, CDR1 is LGHNT and CDR2 FRNRAP. The CDR3: CASGPAGDEYNEQFF.

The gene calls are TRBV11-2 and TRBJ1-1; TCRdb returns TRBD1, unconfirmable since there is no DNA. Germline CDR1 is SGHAT and CDR2 is FQNNGV. The CDR3 length is 15 residues. The CDR3 region is CASSSGQGKNTEAFF.